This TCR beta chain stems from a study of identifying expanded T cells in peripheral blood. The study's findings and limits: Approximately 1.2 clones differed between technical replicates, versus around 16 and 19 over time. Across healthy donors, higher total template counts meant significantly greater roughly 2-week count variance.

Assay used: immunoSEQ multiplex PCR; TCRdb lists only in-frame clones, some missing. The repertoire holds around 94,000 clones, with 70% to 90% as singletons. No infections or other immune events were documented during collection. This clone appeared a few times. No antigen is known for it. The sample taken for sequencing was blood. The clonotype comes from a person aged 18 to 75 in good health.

CDR3 loop: CASSFLAGANPDTQYF. In nucleotides, the CDR3 is TGTGCCAGCAGCTTCCTAGCGGGGGCAAATCCAGATACGCAGTATTTT. The chain joins TRBV11-2 to TRBJ2-3, with 10 bases identical to TRBD2. With 3 bases clipped from V and 4 bases from J, the junction kept 7 bases outside the gene matches. The length of the CDR3 is 16 residues. Germline values: CDR1 SGHAT, CDR2 FQNNGV.